This T cell receptor (beta chain) was obtained from a study of T cell responses to AZD1222 COVID-19 vaccine. Study-wide background: The study pooled second doses at about 4 or about 12 weeks.

General study results and limits: Repertoires were obtained only post-peak T cell response.

With respect to this clone: The antigen is undetermined.

The CDR3 is 16 residues long. J lost 4 bases, V lost 4 bases, and 5 bases had no gene match. Germline V gives CDR1 SGHDN, CDR2 FVKESK. Generated by immunoSEQ multiplex PCR, the TCRdb table keeps only in-frame clones and is missing some. This table has 120,000 or so clones, just over 90% appearing once. The starting material was peripheral blood, obtained on day 0 of AZD1222 vaccination. This receptor was obtained from an adult in good health. The genes are TRBV14 and TRBJ2-7; 15 bases map to TRBD2. CDR3 DNA: TGTGCCAGCAGCCCGGAAGGGACTAGCGGGAGGTACGAGCAGTACTTC. Its translation: CASSPEGTSGRYEQYF. Looking up the rest from reference TRBV14 and TRBJ2-7 gives the full variable domain: EAGVTQFPSHSVIEKGQTVTLRCDPISGHDNLYWYRRVMGKEIKFLLHFVKESKQDESGMPNNRFLAERTGGTYSTLKVQPAELEDSGVYFCASSPEGTSGRYEQYFGPGTRLTVT.